The entry below gives a single TCR beta chain sequence along with its context. Its target is unknown. From the 5' RACE reads, TCRdb called clonotypes with MiXCR, one entry per CDR3 protein. The table includes approximately 450,000 distinct CDR3 sequences, roughly 20% detected once. This entry comes from a study of T-cell memory formation after mild COVID-19. Study results and caveats: The study detected some responding clones in pre-infection memory, suggesting cross-reactive memory joined.

This receptor was taken from an adult woman who had mild COVID-19 (a few samples of this study predate the infection). Cell type and time point are not known. Sequencing input: PBMCs or a T cell subset sorted from them (not recorded which).

The CDR3 DNA follows: TGTGCCAGCAGAGGAATTAAAGAGACCCAGTACTTC. It translates to CASRGIKETQYF. This chain connects TRBV6-6 to TRBJ2-5; D not certain. This CDR3 region has 12 residues. CDR1 and CDR2 from the germline V gene are MNHNY and SVGAGI (reference sequence). V was pared by 6 bases and J by 3 bases, with 8 bases between.